This is a list of T cell receptor beta chains from one sample in a study of blood T cell repertoires in COVID-19. Only in-frame clones appear in the TCRdb table, and some are missing; sequencing was by immunoSEQ multiplex PCR. This sample has over 70,000 clones, with less than 95% found just once. Source material: peripheral blood. The receptors derive from a man aged 18 to 35 with COVID-19, enrolled during active disease. The CDR3 runs from the conserved cysteine through the conserved F or W. Each record gives: V gene, clone size, D gene, J gene, CDR3 DNA, CDR3 protein. The D gene is left open where the match is weak. Clone size is given for some rows only: seen once, a few or many times, or a class if the clone is expanded.

v_call: TRBV16; clone_size: -; d_call: TRBD1; j_call: TRBJ1-2; cdr3_nt: TGTGCCAGCAGCCAATCGACAGGGAATGGCTACACCTTC; cdr3_aa: CASSQSTGNGYTF
v_call: TRBV27; clone_size: -; d_call: -; j_call: TRBJ2-1; cdr3_nt: TGTGCCAGCAGTTTAATGAGCGGATGGGCCAATGAGCAGTTCTTC; cdr3_aa: CASSLMSGWANEQFF
v_call: TRBV19; clone_size: -; d_call: TRBD1; j_call: TRBJ2-1; cdr3_nt: TGTGCCAGTAGCCATGTGGGACAGGGGAGGAATGAGCAGTTCTTC; cdr3_aa: CASSHVGQGRNEQFF
v_call: TRBV7-9; clone_size: -; d_call: -; j_call: TRBJ2-5; cdr3_nt: TGTGCCAGCAGCCCATCCACAGGGTCACAAGAGACCCAGTACTTC; cdr3_aa: CASSPSTGSQETQYF
v_call: TRBV4-3; clone_size: once; d_call: TRBD2; j_call: TRBJ2-3; cdr3_nt: TGCGCCAGCAGCCAAATGTTGCGGGGGTCAGATACGCAGTATTTT; cdr3_aa: CASSQMLRGSDTQYF
v_call: TRBV25-1; clone_size: -; d_call: -; j_call: TRBJ1-5; cdr3_nt: TGTGCCAGCAGTGAATATATCGGTCAGCCCCAGCATTTT; cdr3_aa: CASSEYIGQPQHF
v_call: TRBV10-2; clone_size: -; d_call: -; j_call: TRBJ1-2; cdr3_nt: TGCGCCAGCAGTGAGTCCAGGGGTTTTAAGGCGTATGGCTACACCTTC; cdr3_aa: CASSESRGFKAYGYTF
v_call: TRBV27; clone_size: -; d_call: TRBD1; j_call: TRBJ1-6; cdr3_nt: TGTGCCAGCAGAACAGGGGGACCCTGGGGAAATTCACCCCTCCACTTT; cdr3_aa: CASRTGGPWGNSPLHF
v_call: TRBV7-9; clone_size: -; d_call: -; j_call: TRBJ1-1; cdr3_nt: TGTGCCAGCAGCTTAGGGGCGCACACTGAAGCTTTCTTT; cdr3_aa: CASSLGAHTEAFF
v_call: TRBV7-2; clone_size: -; d_call: TRBD2; j_call: TRBJ2-7; cdr3_nt: TGTGCCAGCAGCCGCAGCGGGAGGTACGAGCAGTACTTC; cdr3_aa: CASSRSGRYEQYF
v_call: TRBV3-1/TRBV3-2; clone_size: -; d_call: -; j_call: TRBJ2-3; cdr3_nt: TGTGCCAGCAGCCCTGGACTAACAGATACGCAGTATTTT; cdr3_aa: CASSPGLTDTQYF
v_call: TRBV27; clone_size: -; d_call: TRBD2; j_call: TRBJ2-7; cdr3_nt: TGTGCCAGCGGTAGTAGCGGGGGCCTACGACGGTACTTC; cdr3_aa: CASGSSGGLRRYF
v_call: TRBV30; clone_size: -; d_call: -; j_call: TRBJ1-6; cdr3_nt: TGTGCCTGGAGTCGGGACGGTGGACTAAATTTGGCCCTCCACTTT; cdr3_aa: CAWSRDGGLNLALHF
v_call: TRBV5-4; clone_size: -; d_call: -; j_call: TRBJ1-2; cdr3_nt: TGTGCCAGCAGCTTGCGCCAGGGAAGAGGCTACACCTTC; cdr3_aa: CASSLRQGRGYTF
v_call: TRBV19; clone_size: -; d_call: TRBD1; j_call: TRBJ2-7; cdr3_nt: TGTGCCAGTAGTACCCCGGGACAGACCTACGAGCAGTACTTC; cdr3_aa: CASSTPGQTYEQYF
v_call: TRBV7-8; clone_size: few; d_call: -; j_call: TRBJ2-7; cdr3_nt: TGTGCCAGCAGCTTAGAGGGGTTTATCTACGAGCAGTACTTC; cdr3_aa: CASSLEGFIYEQYF
v_call: TRBV28; clone_size: once; d_call: -; j_call: TRBJ1-6; cdr3_nt: TGTGCCAGCAGTCTCTACAGGGCGATCTCCTATAATTCACCCCTCCACTTT; cdr3_aa: CASSLYRAISYNSPLHF
v_call: TRBV11-2; clone_size: -; d_call: -; j_call: TRBJ2-7; cdr3_nt: TGTGCCAGCAGTTATTCGGGTTACTACGAGCAGTACTTC; cdr3_aa: CASSYSGYYEQYF
v_call: TRBV6-5; clone_size: once; d_call: TRBD1; j_call: TRBJ1-3; cdr3_nt: TGTGCCAGCAGTTACACTGGGACAGCTGGAAACACCATATATTTT; cdr3_aa: CASSYTGTAGNTIYF
v_call: TRBV27; clone_size: -; d_call: TRBD2; j_call: TRBJ2-5; cdr3_nt: TGTGCCAGCAGGGCTAGCGGGAGCTTTCAAGAGACCCAGTACTTC; cdr3_aa: CASRASGSFQETQYF
v_call: TRBV11-3; clone_size: -; d_call: TRBD1; j_call: TRBJ2-5; cdr3_nt: TGTGCCAGCAGCTCAGGGACAGGGGCAGAGACCCAGTACTTC; cdr3_aa: CASSSGTGAETQYF
v_call: TRBV6-5; clone_size: -; d_call: -; j_call: TRBJ2-3; cdr3_nt: TGTGCCAGCAGTTACTCGGAGAAGCAGGGGAATACGCAGTATTTT; cdr3_aa: CASSYSEKQGNTQYF
v_call: TRBV9; clone_size: -; d_call: -; j_call: TRBJ1-3; cdr3_nt: TGTGCCAGCAGCGTAGGTAGCCTCTCCGGAAACACCATATATTTT; cdr3_aa: CASSVGSLSGNTIYF
v_call: TRBV28; clone_size: -; d_call: TRBD1; j_call: TRBJ1-5; cdr3_nt: TGTGCCAGCAGTACTACAGGGGAAGCAGGGCAGCCCCAGCATTTT; cdr3_aa: CASSTTGEAGQPQHF
v_call: TRBV18; clone_size: -; d_call: -; j_call: TRBJ1-1; cdr3_nt: TGTGCCAGCTCGCCCCCCCCAGGGCGGACTGAAGCTTTCTTT; cdr3_aa: CASSPPPGRTEAFF
v_call: TRBV30; clone_size: -; d_call: -; j_call: TRBJ1-4; cdr3_nt: TGTGCCTCCCCGGGGGGCGGTACAAATGAAAAACTGTTTTTT; cdr3_aa: CASPGGGTNEKLFF
v_call: TRBV19; clone_size: -; d_call: -; j_call: TRBJ1-1; cdr3_nt: TGTGCCAGTTCCCCGGGGGGGGGTTCTACTGAAGCTTTCTTT; cdr3_aa: CASSPGGGSTEAFF
v_call: TRBV5-8; clone_size: few; d_call: TRBD2; j_call: TRBJ2-7; cdr3_nt: TGTGCCAGCAGCCGGGAATTAGCGGGAGGGCATTCCTACGAGCAGTACTTC; cdr3_aa: CASSRELAGGHSYEQYF
v_call: TRBV6-5; clone_size: -; d_call: TRBD2; j_call: TRBJ2-2; cdr3_nt: TGTGCCAGCAGTCCTCTAGCGGGAGGCACCGGGGAGCTGTTTTTT; cdr3_aa: CASSPLAGGTGELFF
v_call: TRBV18; clone_size: -; d_call: TRBD2; j_call: TRBJ2-7; cdr3_nt: TGTGCCAGCTCACCACAGACTAGCGGGAGTCGCGAGCAGTACTTC; cdr3_aa: CASSPQTSGSREQYF
v_call: TRBV13; clone_size: -; d_call: TRBD2; j_call: TRBJ2-5; cdr3_nt: TGTGCCAGCAGCTCAAGGGCCCCGACCGGGAGGGAGGAGACCCAGTACTTC; cdr3_aa: CASSSRAPTGREETQYF
v_call: TRBV4-3; clone_size: -; d_call: -; j_call: TRBJ2-1; cdr3_nt: TGCGCCAGCAGCCAAAGCCCATCACCTAGCGATGAGCAGTTCTTC; cdr3_aa: CASSQSPSPSDEQFF
v_call: TRBV4-1; clone_size: once; d_call: -; j_call: TRBJ1-5; cdr3_nt: TGCGCCAGCAGCCAAGGGGGTACAAGAACGGGGTTGGCCTCTAATCAGCCCCAGCATTTT; cdr3_aa: CASSQGGTRTGLASNQPQHF
v_call: TRBV19; clone_size: -; d_call: -; j_call: TRBJ2-3; cdr3_nt: TGTGCCAGTAGTCTTGACAGCCAATACACAGATACGCAGTATTTT; cdr3_aa: CASSLDSQYTDTQYF
v_call: TRBV2; clone_size: -; d_call: TRBD1; j_call: TRBJ2-2; cdr3_nt: TGTGCCAGCAGTCGGGACAGGGGGAACCCCGGGGAGCTGTTTTTT; cdr3_aa: CASSRDRGNPGELFF
v_call: TRBV30; clone_size: once; d_call: -; j_call: TRBJ1-6; cdr3_nt: TGTGCCTGGATCGAATCCCTACACCTACAGGGTTCTAATTCACCCCTCCACTTT; cdr3_aa: CAWIESLHLQGSNSPLHF